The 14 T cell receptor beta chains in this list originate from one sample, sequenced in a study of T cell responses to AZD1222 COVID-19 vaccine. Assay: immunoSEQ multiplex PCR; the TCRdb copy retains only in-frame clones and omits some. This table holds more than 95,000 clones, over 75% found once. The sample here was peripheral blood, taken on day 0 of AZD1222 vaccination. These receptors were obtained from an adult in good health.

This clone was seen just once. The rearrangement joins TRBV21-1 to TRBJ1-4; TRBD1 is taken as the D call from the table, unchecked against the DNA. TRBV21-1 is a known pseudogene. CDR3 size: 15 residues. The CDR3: CASSRVQGAIGKLFF. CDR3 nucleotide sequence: TGTGCCAGCAGCAGAGTACAGGGGGCCATTGGAAAACTGTTTTTT.

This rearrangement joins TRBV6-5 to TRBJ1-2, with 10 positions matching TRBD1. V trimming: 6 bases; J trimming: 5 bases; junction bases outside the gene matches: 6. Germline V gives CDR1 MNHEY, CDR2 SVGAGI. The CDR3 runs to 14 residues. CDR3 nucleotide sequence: TGTGCCAGCAGACGGACGGGACAGGGGTATGGCTACACCTTC. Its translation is CASRRTGQGYGYTF.

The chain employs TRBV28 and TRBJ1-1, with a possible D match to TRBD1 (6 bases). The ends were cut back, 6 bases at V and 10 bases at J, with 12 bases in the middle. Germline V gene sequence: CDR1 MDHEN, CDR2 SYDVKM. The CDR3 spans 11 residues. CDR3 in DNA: TGTGCCAGCAGCCCCTGGGGGCGAGCTTTCTTT. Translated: CASSPWGRAFF.

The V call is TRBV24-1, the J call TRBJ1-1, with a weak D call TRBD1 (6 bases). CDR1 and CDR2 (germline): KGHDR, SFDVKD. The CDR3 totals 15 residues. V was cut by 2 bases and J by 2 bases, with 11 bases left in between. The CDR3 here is CATSDSGQSNTEAFF. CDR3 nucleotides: TGTGCCACCAGTGATTCCGGACAGAGCAACACTGAAGCTTTCTTT.

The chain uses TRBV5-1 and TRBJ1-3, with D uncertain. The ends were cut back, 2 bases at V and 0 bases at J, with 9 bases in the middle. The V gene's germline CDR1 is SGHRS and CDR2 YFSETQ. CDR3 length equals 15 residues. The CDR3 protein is CASSFGEASGNTIYF. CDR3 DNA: TGCGCCAGCAGCTTTGGGGAAGCCTCTGGAAACACCATATATTTT.

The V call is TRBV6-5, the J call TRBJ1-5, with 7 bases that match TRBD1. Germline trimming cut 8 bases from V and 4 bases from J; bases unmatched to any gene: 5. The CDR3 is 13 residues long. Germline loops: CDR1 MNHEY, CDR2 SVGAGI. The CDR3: CASAPGGNQPQHF. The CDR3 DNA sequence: TGTGCCAGCGCCCCAGGGGGTAATCAGCCCCAGCATTTT.

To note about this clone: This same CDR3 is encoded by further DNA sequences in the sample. CDR3 residues: CASSPPEGGRETQYF. The CDR3 DNA reads as TGTGCCAGCTCACCGCCTGAGGGAGGTCGTGAGACCCAGTACTTC. The rearrangement links TRBV18 to TRBJ2-5, with D possibly matching TRBD2 (6 bases). The CDR3 length is 15 residues. Germline CDR1 and CDR2: KGHSH and LQKENI. V was trimmed by 3 bases and J by 5 bases, leaving 16 bases between them.

The CDR3 DNA sequence: TGTGCCAGTCAACCCCAGGGGGCGGGCAATCAGCCCCAGCATTTT. It translates to CASQPQGAGNQPQHF. This rearrangement joins TRBV19 to TRBJ1-5, with 8 bases matching TRBD1. The CDR3 runs 15 residues. Germline loops: CDR1 LNHDA, CDR2 SQIVND (reference sequence). Losses at the gene ends were 8 bases for V and 2 bases for J; bases not matched to a gene: 8.

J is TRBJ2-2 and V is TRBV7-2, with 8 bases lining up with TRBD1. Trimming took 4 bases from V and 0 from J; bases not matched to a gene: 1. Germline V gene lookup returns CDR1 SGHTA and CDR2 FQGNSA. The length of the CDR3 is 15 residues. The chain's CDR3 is CASSSQGANTGELFF. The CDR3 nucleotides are TGTGCCAGCAGCTCACAGGGGGCGAACACCGGGGAGCTGTTTTTT.

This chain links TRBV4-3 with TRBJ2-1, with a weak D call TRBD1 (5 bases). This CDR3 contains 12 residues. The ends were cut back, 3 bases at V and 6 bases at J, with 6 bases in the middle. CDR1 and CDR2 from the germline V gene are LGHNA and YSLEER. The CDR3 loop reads CASSQQGNEQFF. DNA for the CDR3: TGCGCCAGCAGCCAGCAGGGCAATGAGCAGTTCTTC.

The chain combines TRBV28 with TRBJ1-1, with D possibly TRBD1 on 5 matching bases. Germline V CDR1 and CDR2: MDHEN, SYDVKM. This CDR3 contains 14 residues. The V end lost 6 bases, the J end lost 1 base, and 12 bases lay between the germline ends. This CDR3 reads CASSPDRKNTEAFF. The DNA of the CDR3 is TGTGCCAGCAGCCCCGACAGAAAGAACACTGAAGCTTTCTTT.

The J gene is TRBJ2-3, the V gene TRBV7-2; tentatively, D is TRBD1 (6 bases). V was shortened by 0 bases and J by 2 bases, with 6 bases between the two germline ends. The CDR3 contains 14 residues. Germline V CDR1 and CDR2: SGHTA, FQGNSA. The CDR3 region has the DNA TGTGCCAGCAGCTTAGCGGGGGCCACAGATACGCAGTATTTT. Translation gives CASSLAGATDTQYF. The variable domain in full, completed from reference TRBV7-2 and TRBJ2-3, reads GAGVSQSPSNKVTEKGKDVELRCDPISGHTALYWYRQSLGQGLEFLIYFQGNSAPDKSGLPSDRFSAERTGGSVSTLTIQRTQQEDSAVYLCASSLAGATDTQYFGPGTRLTVL.

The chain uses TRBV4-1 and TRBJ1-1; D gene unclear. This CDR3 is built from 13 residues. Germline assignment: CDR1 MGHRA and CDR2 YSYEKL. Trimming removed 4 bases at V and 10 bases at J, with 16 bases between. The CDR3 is CASSLFLEGSAFF. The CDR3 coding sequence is TGCGCCAGCAGCCTCTTCTTGGAGGGTTCAGCTTTCTTT.

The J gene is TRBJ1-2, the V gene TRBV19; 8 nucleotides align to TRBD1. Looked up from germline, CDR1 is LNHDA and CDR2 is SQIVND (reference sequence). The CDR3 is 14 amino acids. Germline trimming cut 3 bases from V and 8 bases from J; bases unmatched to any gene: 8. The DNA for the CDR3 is TGTGCCAGTAGTATCCCTCAGGGGGCGCGGGGCTACACCTTC. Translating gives CASSIPQGARGYTF.